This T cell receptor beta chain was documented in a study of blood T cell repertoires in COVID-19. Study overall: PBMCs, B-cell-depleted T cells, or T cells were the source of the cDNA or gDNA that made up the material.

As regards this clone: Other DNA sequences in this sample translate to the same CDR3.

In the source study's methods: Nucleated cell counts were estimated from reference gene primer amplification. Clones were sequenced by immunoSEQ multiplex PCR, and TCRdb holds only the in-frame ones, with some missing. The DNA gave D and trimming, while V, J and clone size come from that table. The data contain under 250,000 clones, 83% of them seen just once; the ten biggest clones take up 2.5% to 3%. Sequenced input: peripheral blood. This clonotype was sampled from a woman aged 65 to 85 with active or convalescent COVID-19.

Written as DNA, the CDR3 is TGTGCCAGCAGCCCCGACAGCAACTATGGCTACACCTTC. As protein: CASSPDSNYGYTF. This chain joins TRBV5-4 and TRBJ1-2; weak D call: TRBD1 (5 bases). Deletions cut 4 bases from V and 2 bases from J, with 9 bases between. CDR1 SGHNT and CDR2 YYREEE come from the germline V gene (reference sequence). This CDR3 has 13 amino acids. The whole variable domain, filled in from reference TRBV5-4 and TRBJ1-2, reads ETGVTQSPTHLIKTRGQQVTLRCSSQSGHNTVSWYQQALGQGPQFIFQYYREEENGRGNFPPRFSGLQFPNYSSELNVNALELDDSALYLCASSPDSNYGYTFGSGTRLTVV.